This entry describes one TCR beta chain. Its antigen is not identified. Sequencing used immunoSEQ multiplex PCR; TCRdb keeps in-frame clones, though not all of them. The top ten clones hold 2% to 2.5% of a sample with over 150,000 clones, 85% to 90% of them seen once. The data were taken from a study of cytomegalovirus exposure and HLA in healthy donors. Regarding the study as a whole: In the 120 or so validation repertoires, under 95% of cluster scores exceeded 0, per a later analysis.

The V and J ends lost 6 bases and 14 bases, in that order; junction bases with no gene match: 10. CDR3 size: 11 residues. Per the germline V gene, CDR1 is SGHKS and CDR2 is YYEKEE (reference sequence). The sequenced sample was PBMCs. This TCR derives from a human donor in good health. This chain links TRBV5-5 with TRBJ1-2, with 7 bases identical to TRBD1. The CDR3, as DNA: TGTGCCAGCAACAATGGGACAGCTATGACCTTC. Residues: CASNNGTAMTF.